This is a list of T cell receptor beta chains from one sample in a study of blood T cell repertoires in COVID-19. Profiled with immunoSEQ multiplex PCR; TCRdb holds only in-frame clones, not every one. The table lists roughly 200,000 clones, around 90% of them singletons. The sample taken for sequencing was PBMCs or T cells enriched from blood (not recorded which). These receptors were collected from a woman in her 30s who had recovered from COVID-19. CDR3s include the opening cysteine and the closing phenylalanine or tryptophan. A D gene is named only where the DNA matches it firmly. Clone size is shown for a subset of rows, as once, few, many or a class of expanded clone.

j_call | v_call | d_call | clone_size | cdr3_nt | cdr3_aa
TRBJ1-3 | TRBV2 | - | once | TGTGCCAGCAGCCTAGGCGCCCTCTCTGGAAACACCATATATTTT | CASSLGALSGNTIYF
TRBJ1-2 | TRBV2 | - | few | TGTGCCAGCAGTGAAAGCAGGACACCAAAATATGGCTACACCTTC | CASSESRTPKYGYTF
TRBJ2-5 | TRBV2 | TRBD2 | - | TGTGCCAGCAGTGAACAGGGACTACGGGAGACCCAGTACTTC | CASSEQGLRETQYF
TRBJ2-7 | TRBV6-5 | - | - | TGTGCCAGCAGTCGCGTTATCCCCCCCTCCTACGAGCAGTACTTC | CASSRVIPPSYEQYF
TRBJ2-1 | TRBV11-3 | - | - | TGTGCCAGCAGCCCTAGCGTTTCGTCCTACAATGAGCAGTTCTTC | CASSPSVSSYNEQFF
TRBJ2-7 | TRBV5-1 | - | - | TGCGCCAGCAGCGGTACAGGGACGGAACCCTACGAGCAGTACTTC | CASSGTGTEPYEQYF
TRBJ1-5 | TRBV19 | TRBD1 | - | TGTGCCAGTAGAACCGGGGGACAGGGTTACAATCAGCCCCAGCATTTT | CASRTGGQGYNQPQHF
TRBJ1-1 | TRBV25-1 | TRBD1 | - | TGTGCCAGCAGTGAATATTGGGACAGGGTCACTGAAGCTTTCTTT | CASSEYWDRVTEAFF
TRBJ1-6 | TRBV18 | - | - | TGTGCCAGCTCACCCCGGGACAAATCCTATAATTCACCCCTCCACTTT | CASSPRDKSYNSPLHF
TRBJ2-7 | TRBV11-3 | TRBD1 | - | TGTGCCAGCAGCTTAGGGACAGGCTCCTACGAGCAGTACTTC | CASSLGTGSYEQYF
TRBJ1-6 | TRBV18 | TRBD1 | - | TGTGCCAGCTCACCACAAGGACAGGGGAGCTCCTATAATTCACCCCTCCACTTT | CASSPQGQGSSYNSPLHF
TRBJ2-5 | TRBV18 | TRBD2 | - | TGTGCCAGCTCACCGGAGGCGGGGGAAGAGACCCAGTACTTC | CASSPEAGEETQYF
TRBJ1-3 | TRBV3-1/TRBV3-2 | TRBD1 | once | TGTGCCAGCAGCCAAGATAGGCAGGGGGCCAGAAACACCATATATTTT | CASSQDRQGARNTIYF
TRBJ2-5 | TRBV11-3 | - | - | TGTGCCAGCAGCTCGGGGGAAGAGACCCAGTACTTC | CASSSGEETQYF
TRBJ2-7 | TRBV5-1 | - | - | TGCGCCAGCACCGACCGGGGGTACGAGCAGTACTTC | CASTDRGYEQYF
TRBJ2-5 | TRBV2 | TRBD1 | - | TGTGCCAGCAGTGTCCAGGGGGAAGAGACCCAGTACTTC | CASSVQGEETQYF
TRBJ2-1 | TRBV5-6 | TRBD2 | - | TGTGCCAGCAGCTTGGGACTAGCGGTTGAGCAGTTCTTC | CASSLGLAVEQFF
TRBJ2-7 | TRBV12-5 | TRBD2 | - | TGTGCTAGTGGTTTGAGCCCTAGCGGGGGAAATGTACCTTTGCAGCAGTACTTC | CASGLSPSGGNVPLQQYF
TRBJ2-1 | TRBV7-9 | TRBD2 | - | TGTGCCAGCAGCCGCGGGAGCGATGAGCAGTTCTTC | CASSRGSDEQFF
TRBJ2-7 | TRBV19 | TRBD2 | - | TGTGCCAGTAGTCGGGGGGAGGGAAGCTCCTACGAGCAGTACTTC | CASSRGEGSSYEQYF